The 31 T cell receptor beta chains presented below share a single source sample, sequenced in a study of blood T cell repertoires in COVID-19. The protocol was immunoSEQ multiplex PCR, while the TCRdb copy is restricted to in-frame clones and leaves out a portion. The sample includes tens of thousands of clones, 80% to 85% of them seen just once. Material for sequencing was peripheral blood. These receptors originate from a man aged 55 to 70 with active COVID-19.

This clone is a singleton in its sample. CDR3 DNA sequence: TGTGCCAGCAGCCCCAGCGGGGGGGCCTTTGAGCAGTTCTTC. This sequence encodes CASSPSGGAFEQFF. This chain joins TRBV6-5 and TRBJ2-1, with 10 bases matching TRBD2. The J segment lost 9 bases and the V segment lost 6 bases, leaving 8 bases of the junction unmatched. Germline values: CDR1 MNHEY, CDR2 SVGAGI. The CDR3 runs 14 residues.

This chain connects TRBV3-1 (or the pseudogene TRBV3-2) to TRBJ2-7; 7 bases align to TRBD1. V was clipped by 5 bases and J by 3 bases; unmatched bases: 4. CDR1 is LGHDT and CDR2 is YNNKEL in the germline V gene (reference sequence). CDR3 length: 13 residues. CDR3 loop: CASSGRDSYEQYF. DNA for the CDR3: TGTGCCAGCAGCGGCCGGGACAGCTACGAGCAGTACTTC.

The genes are TRBV5-8 and TRBJ2-1, with D possibly matching TRBD1 (6 bases). This CDR3 is 15 amino acids long. The germline CDR1 and CDR2 sequences are SGHTS and YDEGEE. Deletions cut 4 bases from V and 0 bases from J, with 11 bases between. CDR3: CASSIGTHSYNEQFF. CDR3 nucleotide sequence: TGTGCCAGCAGCATTGGGACACACTCCTACAATGAGCAGTTCTTC.

J is TRBJ2-7 and V is TRBV7-3; TRBD1 matches at 9 bases. This CDR3 spans 13 amino acids. Germline values: CDR1 SGHTA, CDR2 FQGTGA. Trimming took 5 bases from V and 3 from J; bases not matched to a gene: 2. The CDR3 spells CASSQDRGYEQYF. DNA for the CDR3: TGTGCCAGCAGCCAGGACAGGGGCTACGAGCAGTACTTC.

The chain employs TRBV7-9 and TRBJ1-4; D remains unclear. Per germline, CDR1 SEHNR and CDR2 FQNEAQ (reference sequence). This CDR3 is 15 amino acids long. The germline V and J ends were trimmed by 4 bases and 5 bases, with 14 bases remaining between them. This CDR3 reads CASSSNRELNEKLFF. DNA of the CDR3: TGTGCCAGCAGCTCGAACCGGGAGCTGAATGAAAAACTGTTTTTT.

V is TRBV10-1 and J is TRBJ2-3; possible D gene TRBD2, 5 bases. Germline loops: CDR1 WNHNN, CDR2 SYGVQD (reference sequence). The CDR3 has 15 amino acids. The V end lost 2 bases, the J end lost 0 bases, and 9 bases lay between the germline ends. The CDR3 sequence is CASSEPRTSTDTQYF. The CDR3 bases are TGCGCCAGCAGTGAGCCGCGGACTAGCACAGATACGCAGTATTTT.

This chain uses TRBV6-1 with TRBJ1-4; no clear D. V was clipped by 3 bases and J by 0 bases, with 8 bases between them. CDR1 and CDR2 from the germline V gene are MNHNS and SASEGT. CDR3 length: 15 residues. For the CDR3, the DNA is TGTGCCAGCAGTGATTACGGGGCAACTAATGAAAAACTGTTTTTT. Translated, it gives CASSDYGATNEKLFF.

The chain combines TRBV5-1 with TRBJ2-1; D call uncertain. Trimming shortened V by 4 bases and J by 8 bases, and 13 bases separated the two germline ends. This CDR3 comprises 13 residues. CDR1 and CDR2 (germline): SGHRS, YFSETQ. The DNA for the CDR3 is TGCGCCAGCAGCATGAACCTAGGCGATGAGCAGTTCTTC. Protein sequence: CASSMNLGDEQFF. Based on the CDR3 plus reference TRBV5-1 and TRBJ2-1, the full variable domain is KAGVTQTPRYLIKTRGQQVTLSCSPISGHRSVSWYQQTPGQGLQFLFEYFSETQRNKGNFPGRFSGRQFSNSRSEMNVSTLELGDSALYLCASSMNLGDEQFFGPGTRLTVL.

The count of this clone is one. The chain has TRBV2 and TRBJ2-7; 11 bases match TRBD2. This CDR3 contains 15 residues. The germline gives CDR1 SNHLY, CDR2 FYNNEI. The V gene end was trimmed by 10 bases and the J gene end by 1 base; junction bases not matched to a gene: 9. CDR3 protein: CAINQLAGASYEQYF. In DNA form, the CDR3 reads TGTGCCATCAACCAACTAGCGGGAGCTTCCTACGAGCAGTACTTC.

V usage is TRBV9 and J usage is TRBJ2-7; D possibly corresponds to TRBD1 (6 bases). CDR1 and CDR2 from the germline V gene are SGDLS and YYNGEE. Trimming took 0 bases from V and 2 from J, leaving 18 bases between them. This CDR3 is 17 amino acids long. The CDR3 bases are TGTGCCAGCAGCGTAGGATTAGGTGGGCAGGGGACCTACGAGCAGTACTTC. Amino acids: CASSVGLGGQGTYEQYF.

The chain employs TRBV18 and TRBJ2-7; no reliable D call. Trimming took off 6 bases at V and 0 bases at J, with 6 bases between the two ends. The germline V gene encodes CDR1 KGHSH and CDR2 LQKENI. CDR3 length equals 12 residues. The CDR3 loop is CASSLSSYEQYF. DNA of the CDR3: TGTGCCAGCTCGCTAAGCTCCTACGAGCAGTACTTC.

The CDR3 DNA follows: TGTGCCAGCAGCCCCCTGGCGGGGGGGCTTCAGGGTACGCAGTATTTT. It encodes CASSPLAGGLQGTQYF. The chain has TRBV3-1 (or the pseudogene TRBV3-2) and TRBJ2-3; 9 bases agree with TRBD2. Germline V CDR1 and CDR2: LGHDT, YNNKEL (reference sequence). The CDR3 has 16 residues. V shed 4 bases and J 8 bases; nucleotides not matched to a gene: 13.

This clone was seen a handful of times. V is TRBV7-3 and J is TRBJ2-3; 10 nucleotides agree with TRBD2. CDR1 and CDR2 from the germline V gene are SGHTA and FQGTGA. V gave up 5 bases and J gave up 9 bases; unmatched junction bases: 14. There are 16 residues in the CDR3. The CDR3 protein is CASSLASGGAVQTQYF. The CDR3 nucleotides read TGTGCCAGCAGCCTAGCAAGCGGGGGGGCCGTCCAAACGCAGTATTTT.

This chain uses TRBV18 with TRBJ2-1; the match to TRBD2 covers 10 bases. V shed 3 bases and J 4 bases; nucleotides not matched to a gene: 6. The germline V gene has CDR1 KGHSH and CDR2 LQKENI. The CDR3 sequence is 16 residues long. The CDR3 region is CASSPSGGAVYNEQFF. DNA of the CDR3: TGTGCCAGCTCACCCAGCGGGGGGGCCGTTTACAATGAGCAGTTCTTC.

The V gene is TRBV11-3, the J gene TRBJ2-1, with a possible D match to TRBD1 (5 bases). The CDR3 runs 15 residues. Germline V gene lookup returns CDR1 SGHNT and CDR2 YENEEA. The V gene lost 3 bases and the J gene lost 4 bases, with 13 bases spanning the gap. The CDR3 is CASSFQTALYNEQFF. In DNA, the CDR3 is TGTGCCAGCAGCTTCCAGACAGCGCTTTACAATGAGCAGTTCTTC. The whole variable domain, remainder taken from reference TRBV11-3 and TRBJ2-1, is EAGVVQSPRYKIIEKKQPVAFWCNPISGHNTLYWYLQNLGQGPELLIRYENEEAVDDSQLPKDRFSAERLKGVDSTLKIQPAELGDSAVYLCASSFQTALYNEQFFGPGTRLTVL.

This rearrangement joins TRBV28 to TRBJ1-6; no definite D call. From germline, CDR1 is MDHEN and CDR2 SYDVKM. Deletions cut 8 bases from V and 5 bases from J, with 10 bases between. The CDR3 is 13 residues long. CDR3 in amino acids: CASVPQNNSPLHF. The DNA of the CDR3 is TGTGCCAGCGTTCCCCAAAATAATTCACCCCTCCACTTT.

V and J are TRBV5-5 and TRBJ2-7; D is possibly TRBD1 (5 bases). Germline CDR1 reads SGHKS; CDR2 reads YYEKEE (reference sequence). V was clipped by 2 bases and J by 4 bases, with 19 bases between them. The CDR3 length is 16 residues. CDR3 residues: CASSFTPQETIYEQYF. The CDR3 DNA reads as TGTGCCAGCAGCTTTACCCCACAGGAGACAATATACGAGCAGTACTTC.

This clone was detected a few times. The chain is built from TRBV9 and TRBJ2-3; 7 nucleotides line up with TRBD1. The ends lost 0 bases at V and 0 bases at J; junction bases unmatched: 4. The CDR3 sequence is 16 residues long. Germline V gene lookup returns CDR1 SGDLS and CDR2 YYNGEE. Here the CDR3 reads CASSVAIQGSTDTQYF. In nucleotides, the CDR3 is TGTGCCAGCAGCGTAGCCATACAGGGGAGCACAGATACGCAGTATTTT.

The chain employs TRBV27 and TRBJ2-7; TRBD2 matches 16 bases. V trimming: 6 bases; J trimming: 7 bases; junction bases outside the gene matches: 12. Looked up from germline, CDR1 is MNHEY and CDR2 is SMNVEV (reference sequence). The CDR3 runs 17 residues. In DNA, the CDR3 is TGTGCCAGCAGAGAGTTAGGGACTAGCGGGAGGGCAGGGGAGCAGTACTTC. Its protein product is CASRELGTSGRAGEQYF.

The V and J genes are TRBV4-1 and TRBJ2-5; perhaps TRBD2 as D (7 bases). The CDR3 extends over 16 amino acids. The V and J ends lost 4 bases and 1 base respectively, with 16 bases between them. CDR1 is MGHRA and CDR2 is YSYEKL in the germline V gene. CDR3 sequence reads: CASSRTVGGVQETQYF. In DNA, the CDR3 is TGCGCCAGCAGCCGCACCGTAGGGGGGGTCCAAGAGACCCAGTACTTC.

This clone was seen a handful of times. The chain joins TRBV7-9 to TRBJ2-7; 7 positions agree with TRBD2. The CDR3 consists of 14 residues. V lost 5 bases to trimming and J lost 0 bases; unmatched junction nucleotides: 4. Germline lookup yields CDR1 SEHNR and CDR2 FQNEAQ (reference sequence). CDR3 bases: TGTGCCAGCAGCCCCCTAGCGGACTCCTACGAGCAGTACTTC. Amino acid sequence: CASSPLADSYEQYF.

The chain couples TRBV7-9 to TRBJ2-2, with 13 bases identical to TRBD2. The CDR3 runs to 16 residues. Germline CDR1 and CDR2: SEHNR and FQNEAQ (reference sequence). The J segment lost 6 bases and the V segment lost 10 bases, leaving 11 bases of the junction unmatched. The CDR3 spells CAIPRLAGGRSGELFF. As DNA, the CDR3 is TGTGCCATTCCACGACTAGCGGGAGGCCGGTCCGGGGAGCTGTTTTTT.

V gene TRBV14 combines with J gene TRBJ2-1; TRBD2 aligns across 13 bases. The CDR3 loop spans 17 amino acids. Unmatched junction bases numbered 7, after V lost 2 bases and J lost 6 bases. Per germline, CDR1 SGHDN and CDR2 FVKESK. As DNA, the CDR3 is TGTGCCAGCAGCCAAAACCTACTAGCGGGGGGGGGCAATGAGCAGTTCTTC. Translation: CASSQNLLAGGGNEQFF. Variable domain in full (rest from reference TRBV14 and TRBJ2-1): EAGVTQFPSHSVIEKGQTVTLRCDPISGHDNLYWYRRVMGKEIKFLLHFVKESKQDESGMPNNRFLAERTGGTYSTLKVQPAELEDSGVYFCASSQNLLAGGGNEQFFGPGTRLTVL.

This clone was found once. V and J are TRBV2 and TRBJ2-1; 8 nucleotides agree with TRBD1. The J segment lost 9 bases and the V segment lost 7 bases, leaving 8 bases of the junction unmatched. CDR1 is SNHLY, CDR2 FYNNEI, per germline. This CDR3 is built from 13 residues. CDR3 sequence: CASILTGVTEQFF. The DNA for the CDR3 is TGTGCCAGCATCCTGACAGGGGTAACTGAGCAGTTCTTC.

The V gene is TRBV10-3, the J gene TRBJ1-6; D not resolved. This CDR3 contains 12 residues. Germline V gene data show CDR1 as ENHRY and CDR2 as SYGVKD. V was cut by 2 bases and J by 9 bases, with 5 bases left in between. The CDR3 DNA follows: TGTGCCATCAGTGAGGGCGGTTCACCCCTCCACTTT. Its protein product is CAISEGGSPLHF.

V and J are TRBV5-6 and TRBJ2-7, with D perhaps matching TRBD2 (6 bases). The length of the CDR3 is 15 residues. V was pared by 2 bases and J by 2 bases, with 14 bases between. From germline, CDR1 is SGHDT and CDR2 YYEEEE. CDR3 sequence (DNA): TGTGCCAGCAGCTTACCGAGGGACTCTCCCTACGAGCAGTACTTC. Residues: CASSLPRDSPYEQYF.

The CDR3 here is CASSESGYEQYF. CDR3 nucleotide sequence: TGTGCCAGCAGTGAATCGGGGTACGAGCAGTACTTC. The rearrangement uses TRBV25-1 and TRBJ2-7, with D maybe TRBD2 (5 bases). Trimming removed 1 base from V and 4 bases from J, with 5 bases in between. Looked up from germline, CDR1 is MGHDK and CDR2 is SYGVNS. The CDR3 loop spans 12 amino acids.

The genes are TRBV19 and TRBJ2-5; 10 bases agree with TRBD2. This CDR3 region has 15 residues. J was trimmed by 4 bases and V by 5 bases; bases with no gene match: 7. Looked up from germline, CDR1 is LNHDA and CDR2 is SQIVND (reference sequence). CDR3 loop: CASSQLAGGLETQYF. CDR3 DNA sequence: TGTGCCAGTAGTCAGTTAGCGGGAGGCCTAGAGACCCAGTACTTC.

The chain is built from TRBV15 and TRBJ2-3; possibly TRBD1 for D (5 bases). Germline V gene lookup returns CDR1 LNHNV and CDR2 YYDKDF (reference sequence). The ends were cut back, 6 bases at V and 0 bases at J, with 10 bases in the middle. The CDR3 length is 14 residues. The CDR3 is CATSQGASTDTQYF. DNA of the CDR3: TGTGCCACCAGTCAGGGTGCTAGCACAGATACGCAGTATTTT.

The rearrangement joins TRBV19 to TRBJ2-5; no firm D call. The CDR3 runs 13 residues. CDR1 and CDR2 from the germline V gene are LNHDA and SQIVND (reference sequence). V gave up 9 bases and J gave up 2 bases, with 13 bases separating them. The chain's CDR3 is CASRLLGQETQYF. The CDR3 DNA sequence: TGTGCCAGCAGACTGCTCGGACAAGAGACCCAGTACTTC.

The rearrangement joins TRBV5-5 to TRBJ2-7; 7 bases map to TRBD1. The CDR3 has 13 amino acids. V shed 5 bases and J 2 bases; nucleotides not matched to a gene: 4. The germline gives CDR1 SGHKS, CDR2 YYEKEE (reference sequence). For the CDR3, the DNA is TGTGCCAGCAGTCAGCAGGGGGCCTACGAGCAGTACTTC. Its protein product is CASSQQGAYEQYF.